These T cell receptor beta chains were read from a single sample in a study of radiation and T cells in renal cell carcinoma. Repertoires were generated with immunoSEQ multiplex PCR, while TCRdb's copy carries only in-frame clones and drops some. This table has about 58,000 clones, around 81% appearing once. The specimen comprised blood, sampled from a patient whose treatment included radiotherapy and nephrectomy. These TCRs come from a man aged 55 to 69 with renal cell carcinoma. Both conserved end residues are part of each CDR3. D genes are given only for firm matches. Some rows mark clone size as missing; the rest say once, few, many or name a class of expanded clone.

abundance	v_gene	d_gene	j_gene	CDR3aa	CDR3nt
.	TRBV4-1	.	TRBJ1-1	CAARSGDGVNTEAFF	TGCGCCGCACGGTCGGGAGATGGAGTGAACACTGAAGCTTTCTTT
.	TRBV18	TRBD2	TRBJ2-7	CASSPRDGGSYEQYF	TGTGCCAGCTCACCTCGGGACGGGGGGTCCTACGAGCAGTACTTC
.	TRBV5-1	TRBD1	TRBJ1-3	CASSYAPGQGFSGNTIYF	TGCGCCAGCAGCTACGCTCCGGGACAGGGGTTCTCTGGAAACACCATATATTTT
.	TRBV6-1	.	TRBJ1-5	CASRRGESQPQHF	TGTGCCAGCAGGAGGGGTGAGAGTCAGCCCCAGCATTTT
.	TRBV19	TRBD1	TRBJ1-2	CASSIEVRGLYGYTF	TGTGCCAGTAGTATAGAGGTCAGGGGGTTATATGGCTACACCTTC
.	TRBV19	.	TRBJ2-7	CASSSSTESYEQYF	TGTGCCAGTAGTTCCTCGACAGAGTCCTACGAGCAGTACTTC
.	TRBV10-2	.	TRBJ2-7	CASKTVGNYEQYF	TGCGCCAGCAAGACAGTGGGGAACTACGAGCAGTACTTC
.	TRBV2	TRBD1	TRBJ1-2	CASSGGSLRTGENYGYTF	TGTGCCAGCAGTGGGGGATCTTTGCGGACAGGGGAGAACTATGGCTACACCTTC
.	TRBV6-1	.	TRBJ1-1	CASSEHNPGATEAFF	TGTGCCAGCAGTGAACATAACCCAGGGGCCACTGAAGCTTTCTTT
.	TRBV5-6	.	TRBJ1-3	CASSGGESGNTIYF	TGTGCCAGCAGCGGCGGAGAATCTGGAAACACCATATATTTT
.	TRBV7-8	TRBD2	TRBJ2-3	CASSSREERLKGSTDTQYF	TGTGCCAGCAGCTCCCGGGAGGAGAGGTTAAAGGGGAGCACAGATACGCAGTATTTT
few	TRBV10-3	.	TRBJ2-3	CAISEGAGYTDTQYF	TGTGCCATCAGTGAGGGGGCGGGGTACACAGATACGCAGTATTTT
.	TRBV10-1	.	TRBJ2-3	CASSESPYFTDTQYF	TGCGCCAGCAGTGAGTCCCCCTATTTCACAGATACGCAGTATTTT
.	TRBV5-8	.	TRBJ2-1	CASSPQAWNEQFF	TGTGCCAGCAGCCCCCAGGCGTGGAATGAGCAGTTCTTC
.	TRBV29-1	TRBD1	TRBJ2-1	CSVEDQGGAFNEQFF	TGCAGCGTTGAAGACCAAGGGGGCGCTTTCAATGAGCAGTTCTTC
.	TRBV5-5	.	TRBJ1-2	CASSLAGPYGYTF	TGTGCCAGCAGCTTGGCAGGACCCTATGGCTACACCTTC
.	TRBV7-2	TRBD1	TRBJ2-7	CASSLASGTGEEQYF	TGTGCCAGCAGCTTAGCGTCCGGGACAGGGGAAGAGCAGTACTTC
.	TRBV6-6	.	TRBJ2-1	CASSLLGLQFF	TGTGCCAGCAGTTTATTAGGGCTTCAGTTCTTC
.	TRBV11-2	.	TRBJ2-7	CASSPMGRGFGEQYF	TGTGCCAGCAGTCCCATGGGGAGAGGGTTCGGCGAGCAGTACTTC
once	TRBV15	.	TRBJ1-6	CATSIPDGPSSPLHF	TGTGCCACCAGCATCCCGGACGGGCCGAGTTCACCCCTCCACTTT
.	TRBV19	.	TRBJ1-3	CASSDRPTSSGNTIYF	TGTGCCAGTAGTGACAGACCGACATCCTCTGGAAACACCATATATTTT
once	TRBV18	.	TRBJ1-4	CASSPFSGDEEKLFF	TGTGCCAGCTCACCATTCTCGGGGGATGAGGAAAAACTGTTTTTT
once	TRBV2	.	TRBJ2-2	CASSELAVGIGGELFF	TGTGCCAGCAGTGAGTTAGCAGTTGGTATCGGCGGGGAGCTGTTTTTT
.	TRBV30	.	TRBJ2-5	CAWSPRGETQYF	TGTGCCTGGAGTCCTCGTGGAGAGACCCAGTACTTC
few	TRBV7-3	TRBD2	TRBJ2-1	CASSFSTSALGNEQFF	TGTGCCAGCAGCTTCTCGACTAGCGCATTAGGGAATGAGCAGTTCTTC
.	TRBV5-1	TRBD1	TRBJ1-1	CASSLRTGGSEAFF	TGCGCCAGCAGCTTGAGGACAGGGGGCTCTGAAGCTTTCTTT
.	TRBV7-2	TRBD1	TRBJ1-2	CASSSYGGTGSTF	TGTGCCAGCAGCTCTTATGGGGGGACAGGGAGCACCTTC